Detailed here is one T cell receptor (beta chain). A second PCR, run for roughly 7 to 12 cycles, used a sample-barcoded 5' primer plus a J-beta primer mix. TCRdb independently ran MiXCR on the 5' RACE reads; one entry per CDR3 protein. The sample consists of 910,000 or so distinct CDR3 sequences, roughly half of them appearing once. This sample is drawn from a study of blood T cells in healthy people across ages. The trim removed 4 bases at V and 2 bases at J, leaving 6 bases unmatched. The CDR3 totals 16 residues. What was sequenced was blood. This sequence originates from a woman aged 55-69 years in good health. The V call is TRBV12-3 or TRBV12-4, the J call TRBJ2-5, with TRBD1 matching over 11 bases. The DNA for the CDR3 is TGTGCCAGCAGTTCTTTCCGGGACAGGGGGCAAGAGACCCAGTACTTC. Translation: CASSSFRDRGQETQYF.